This T cell receptor beta chain stems from a study of blood T cell repertoires in COVID-19 (TCRdb year 2020). The study in broad terms: The collaborator samples originated in the United States, Italy and Spain and spanned the acute and convalescent phases of COVID-19. The repertoires were made available in a free public database intended to serve as a resource for research on the immune response to SARS-CoV-2. Where available, HLA class I and class II types were taken from metadata supplied by the sample provider and were not determined by assay-based typing. The material from the prospective study consisted of cDNA or gDNA derived from T cells, B-cell-depleted T cells, or PBMCs. Samples came from the ongoing ImmuneRACE study (first 160 participants) plus 1,254 subjects from 6 global collaborators. The sample metadata nearly always contained a de-identified subject ID, COVID-19 status, age in years and sex. The dataset comprised deeply sampled blood TCRbeta repertoires from subjects exposed to, actively infected with, or recovered from COVID-19. Study-wide findings and limitations: How much clinical and demographic metadata was included differed by source and by participant, and the metadata was provided uncurated.

This clone was observed a single time. The antigen it binds to is not known. The record has no base qualities; no much larger clone is one base away. After removal of 6 bases from V and 2 bases from J, the junction retains 12 bases not matched to a gene. Taken from cysteine to phenylalanine, the CDR3 has 16 residues. CDR3 DNA only is kept here, 48 bases in frame from base 1. The germline V gene encodes CDR1 MDHEN and CDR2 SYDVKM. Another Seattle source contributed samples from volunteer blood donors who had recovered from COVID-19. Each collaborating institution followed its own protocols to collect whole blood in K2EDTA tubes. For TCRbeta analysis, collaborators shipped samples as frozen whole blood, isolated PBMCs, or DNA extracted from either of those sample types. The immunoSEQ Assay, a bias-controlled multiplex PCR, was used to amplify TCRbeta CDR3 regions from genomic DNA. Under the source paper's analysis protocol: The number of nucleated cells in each sample was estimated by amplification of reference gene primers within the assay. Sequence reads were collapsed and filtered to measure the absolute abundance of every unique TCRbeta CDR3 rearrangement. Productive Simpson clonality was computed per sample as the square root of Simpson's diversity index over productive rearrangements. Held by TCRdb, this immuneACCESS table contains in-frame sequences only and omits some clones. Under half of the omission traces to an unresolved V gene where checked; the cause of the rest is unknown. Clone size and V and J calls were adopted from that table, with D and trimming inferred from the DNA. The sample table contains under 250,000 clones; only one count was recorded for around 83% of them. The ten largest make up roughly 2.8% of the sample.

Sequencing input: peripheral blood. The chain employs TRBV28 and TRBJ1-1; 7 nucleotides in the junction match TRBD1. The origin of this receptor is a man aged 50-59 years who had recovered from COVID-19. The bases read TGTGCCAGCAGAACAGGGGCGCGGAAGGATAACACTGAAGCTTTCTTT. It specifies CASRTGARKDNTEAFF.